This T cell receptor beta chain was obtained from a study of regulatory T cells in long-lasting Graves disease. Study findings and constraints: Lower TCR diversity characterized persistent Graves' patients relative to newly diagnosed patients.

This clonotype occurred many times. Its matching antigen is unknown. HTBI primers from iRepertoire and Arm-PCR of CDR3 regions yielded the TCR beta libraries. TCRdb called the multiplex PCR reads again in MiXCR, with one record for every CDR3 protein. The data hold hundreds of thousands of distinct CDR3 sequences, with around 15% observed a single time. Stated time point: newly diagnosed GD, antithyroid drugs for less than 3 months. Extracted RNA from PBMCs served as the source of the TCR library. Criteria from the American Thyroid Association guidelines were applied to diagnose Graves' disease. CDR3 length: 15 amino acids. The V gene's germline CDR1 is DFQATT and CDR2 SNEGSKA (reference sequence). The V gene lost 1 base and the J gene lost 8 bases, with 17 bases spanning the gap. The sample also formed part of further work on T cells in Graves' hyperthyroidism and ophthalmopathy. From that report: Most clonotypes expanded in the thyroid (above 0.001) were also present in blood.

This sequence originates from a woman in her thirties with Graves disease. The V call is TRBV20-1, the J call TRBJ1-4; D not certain. Source: peripheral blood mononuclear cells (PBMCs), taken at new diagnosis, from a patient treated with antithyroid drugs. The CDR3 here is CSARGRVRLGEKLFF. The CDR3 DNA follows: TGCAGTGCTAGAGGTCGGGTGCGGTTAGGCGAAAAACTGTTTTTT.